This T cell receptor (beta chain) was observed in a study of cytomegalovirus exposure and HLA in healthy donors. Study conclusions and caveats: Sequencing likely produced, as an artifact, a cluster of highly shared sequence variants. Later findings reportedly placed an Asian-associated ancestry cluster below the roughly 730-donor mean for N-insertions. Altogether, 160 or so TCR beta chains were recorded as cytomegalovirus-associated.

A word on this clone: The antigen is undetermined.

The study ran its PCR with 60 Vbeta and 13 Jbeta primers. Sequenced by immunoSEQ multiplex PCR; TCRdb stores in-frame clones only, minus some. The sample lists fewer than 200,000 clones, more than 60% seen once, with less than 5.5% in the top ten. The CDR3 is 16 residues long. J gave up 4 bases and V 0 bases, and 3 bases lay outside the gene matches. Germline V gives CDR1 MNHEY, CDR2 SVGAGI. Sequences were obtained from PBMCs. The receptor comes from a male donor in good health and CMV-seronegative. J is TRBJ2-2 and V is TRBV6-5; 9 nucleotides align to TRBD1. The CDR3 here is CASSYSTDRGTGELFF. The DNA for the CDR3 is TGTGCCAGCAGTTACTCTACGGACAGGGGCACCGGGGAGCTGTTTTTT.